The text below deals with one TCR beta chain. Its antigen is currently unknown. This specimen belongs to a study of cytomegalovirus exposure and HLA in healthy donors. The CDR3 covers 12 residues. Trimming cost V 1 base and J 4 bases, with 3 bases left between them. Germline CDR1 reads SGHRS; CDR2 reads YFSETQ. Study-wide results and caveats: Researchers counted roughly 150 TCR beta chains as cytomegalovirus-associated.

Profiled with immunoSEQ multiplex PCR; TCRdb holds only in-frame clones, not every one. The sample includes over 70,000 clones, about 90% of them seen just once. The receptor was isolated from a woman younger than 30 in good health and CMV-seropositive. Sequenced material: PBMCs. J is TRBJ1-3 and V is TRBV5-1; D unclear. This CDR3 is CASSLSGNTIYF. The DNA of the CDR3 is TGCGCCAGCAGCTTGAGCGGAAACACCATATATTTT.